Below are 5 T cell receptor beta chains sequenced from a single sample in a study of long-term antiretroviral therapy in people with HIV. An immunoSEQ assay, version v3.0, was performed at survey level. This table comes from immunoSEQ multiplex PCR, and its TCRdb copy is limited to in-frame clones, with some not included. The sample includes around 34,000 clones, 65% to 75% of them seen just once. The material sequenced was unsorted PBMCs, taken 3 years after starting antiretroviral therapy. The receptors here all came from a man aged 50-59 years with HIV.

The rearrangement joins TRBV4-2 to TRBJ2-7; D not resolved. This CDR3 is 14 amino acids long. The germline V gene has CDR1 LGHNA and CDR2 YNFKEQ. Trimming cost V 0 bases and J 3 bases, with 9 bases left between them. The CDR3 DNA is TGTGCCAGCAGCCAAGAGGAGTTGAACTACGAGCAGTACTTC. Translating it yields CASSQEELNYEQYF.

This clone occurred a few times. The chain links TRBV7-2 to TRBJ1-6; a possible D gene is TRBD1 (5 bases). The germline V and J ends were trimmed by 4 bases and 10 bases, with 17 bases remaining between them. The CDR3 runs 15 residues. The germline V gene has CDR1 SGHTA and CDR2 FQGNSA. The CDR3 sequence is CASSWFETVISPLHF. The CDR3 coding sequence is TGTGCCAGCAGCTGGTTCGAGACAGTGATCTCACCCCTCCACTTT.

This clone was found once. The chain has TRBV7-9 and TRBJ1-1; D uncertain. Between the trimmed V and J ends, which lost 1 base and 1 base, there was a span of 7 bases. This CDR3 is 14 amino acids long. In germline, CDR1 is SEHNR, CDR2 FQNEAQ (reference sequence). Here the CDR3 DNA reads TGTGCCAGCAGCTTAGTTTCAGCGAACACTGAAGCTTTCTTT. This sequence encodes CASSLVSANTEAFF.

V gene TRBV6-5 combines with J gene TRBJ1-5, with TRBD1 matching over 7 bases. CDR1 MNHEY and CDR2 SVGAGI come from the germline V gene. This CDR3 spans 16 amino acids. Trimming took 4 bases from V and 4 from J; bases not matched to a gene: 10. CDR3: CASSLRGPQSNQPQHF. The CDR3 DNA reads TGTGCCAGCAGTTTAAGGGGGCCCCAATCAAATCAGCCCCAGCATTTT.

This chain joins TRBV10-3 and TRBJ1-3; maybe TRBD1 (6 bases). Germline V lookup: CDR1 ENHRY, CDR2 SYGVKD. This CDR3 is 16 amino acids long. V was pared by 10 bases and J by 4 bases, with 23 bases between. DNA of the CDR3: TGTGCCAGCGTCCCAGGGGACGGGAGAGGGGGAAACACCATATATTTT. Translated, it gives CASVPGDGRGGNTIYF.